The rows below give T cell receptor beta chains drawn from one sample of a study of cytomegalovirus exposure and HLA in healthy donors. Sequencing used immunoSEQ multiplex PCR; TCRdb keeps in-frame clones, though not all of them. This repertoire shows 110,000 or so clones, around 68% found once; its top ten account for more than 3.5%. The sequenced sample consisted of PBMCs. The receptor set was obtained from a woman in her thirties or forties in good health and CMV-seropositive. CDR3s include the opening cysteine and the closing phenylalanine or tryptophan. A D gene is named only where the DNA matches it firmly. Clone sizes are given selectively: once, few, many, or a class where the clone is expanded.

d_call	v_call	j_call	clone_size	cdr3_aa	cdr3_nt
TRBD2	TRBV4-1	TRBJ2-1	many	CASSQPGGGADEQFF	TGCGCCAGCAGCCAGCCTGGCGGGGGGGCCGATGAGCAGTTCTTC
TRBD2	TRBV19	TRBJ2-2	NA	CASSVRTSVFAGELFF	TGTGCCAGTAGTGTGAGGACTAGTGTTTTTGCCGGGGAGCTGTTTTTT
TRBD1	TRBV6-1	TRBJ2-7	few	CASRTSGQGPYEQYF	TGTGCCAGCAGAACTTCGGGACAGGGGCCCTACGAGCAGTACTTC
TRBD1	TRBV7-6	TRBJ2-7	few	CASSAVGTGGYEQYF	TGTGCCAGCAGCGCCGTCGGGACAGGCGGCTACGAGCAGTACTTC
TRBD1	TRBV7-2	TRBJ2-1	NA	CASSQAAQGANYNEQFF	TGTGCCAGCAGCCAGGCCGCCCAGGGGGCAAATTACAATGAGCAGTTCTTC
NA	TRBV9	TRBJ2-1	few	CASSVAISTNEQFF	TGTGCCAGCAGCGTAGCTATTTCCACCAATGAGCAGTTCTTC
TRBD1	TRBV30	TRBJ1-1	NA	CAWSLQGLPKAFF	TGTGCCTGGAGTCTACAGGGGTTACCTAAAGCTTTCTTT
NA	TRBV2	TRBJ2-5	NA	CASSENGREETQYF	TGTGCCAGCAGTGAAAACGGGAGAGAAGAGACCCAGTACTTC
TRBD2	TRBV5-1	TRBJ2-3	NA	CASIPPGGGRDTQYF	TGCGCCAGCATCCCTCCGGGGGGGGGCAGAGATACGCAGTATTTT
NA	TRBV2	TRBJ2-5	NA	CASSLGETQYF	TGTGCCAGCAGTCTCGGTGAGACCCAGTACTTC
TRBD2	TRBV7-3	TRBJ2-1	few	CASSSSGTSANNEQFF	TGTGCCAGCAGCTCCTCCGGGACTAGCGCCAACAATGAGCAGTTCTTC
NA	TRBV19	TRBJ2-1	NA	CASHGLTEQFF	TGTGCCAGCCACGGACTGACGGAGCAGTTCTTC
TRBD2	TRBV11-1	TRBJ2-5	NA	CASSGGEAQETQYF	TGTGCCAGCAGCGGGGGGGAGGCCCAAGAGACCCAGTACTTC
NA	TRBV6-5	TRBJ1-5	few	CASSYGGNQPQHF	TGTGCCAGCAGTTACGGAGGCAATCAGCCCCAGCATTTT
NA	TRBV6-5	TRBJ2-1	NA	CASSFDSYNEQFF	TGTGCCAGCAGCTTTGACAGCTACAATGAGCAGTTCTTC
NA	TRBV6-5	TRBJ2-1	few	CASSYPYTYNEQFF	TGTGCCAGCAGTTACCCCTATACCTACAATGAGCAGTTCTTC
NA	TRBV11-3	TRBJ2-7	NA	CASSQASSWEEQYF	TGTGCCAGCAGCCAGGCTAGCTCTTGGGAAGAGCAGTACTTC
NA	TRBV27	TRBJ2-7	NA	CASGNLGLYEQYF	TGTGCCAGCGGAAACCTCGGACTCTACGAGCAGTACTTC
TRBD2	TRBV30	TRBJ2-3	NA	CAWTSGILDTQYF	TGTGCCTGGACTAGCGGGATTTTGGATACGCAGTATTTT
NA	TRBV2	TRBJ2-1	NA	CASTRYEEQFF	TGTGCCAGCACCCGTTATGAGGAGCAGTTCTTC
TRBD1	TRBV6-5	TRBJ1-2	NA	CASSYNGQGIGYTF	TGTGCCAGCAGTTACAACGGACAGGGAATAGGCTACACCTTC
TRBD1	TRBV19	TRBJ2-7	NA	CASTSGTGGSYEQYF	TGTGCCAGTACTAGCGGGACAGGGGGCTCCTACGAGCAGTACTTC
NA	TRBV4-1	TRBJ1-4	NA	CASSQDIYQGGEKLFF	TGCGCCAGCAGCCAAGATATATACCAGGGAGGGGAAAAACTGTTTTTT
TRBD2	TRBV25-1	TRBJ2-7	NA	CASSDWEGGYEQYF	TGTGCCAGCAGTGATTGGGAGGGAGGCTACGAGCAGTACTTC
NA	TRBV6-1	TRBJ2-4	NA	CASSAREGDGDLAKNIQYF	TGTGCCAGCAGTGCGCGGGAAGGTGATGGGGATTTAGCCAAAAACATTCAGTACTTC
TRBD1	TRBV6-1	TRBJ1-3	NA	CASSPQGSSNTIYF	TGTGCCAGCAGTCCACAGGGGTCATCGAACACCATATATTTT
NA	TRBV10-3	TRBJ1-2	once	CAISDWTPGYGYTF	TGTGCCATCAGTGATTGGACTCCGGGCTATGGCTACACCTTC
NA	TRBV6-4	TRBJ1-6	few	CASSLNRGSYNSPLHF	TGTGCCAGCAGCCTTAACCGGGGCTCCTATAATTCACCCCTCCACTTT
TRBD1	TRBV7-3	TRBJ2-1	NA	CASSLGRQGGSYNEQFF	TGTGCCAGCAGCCTAGGCCGACAGGGCGGGTCCTACAATGAGCAGTTCTTC
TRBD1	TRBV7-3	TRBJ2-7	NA	CASSSYVLTGVRNEQYF	TGTGCCAGCAGCTCCTACGTCCTGACAGGGGTAAGGAACGAGCAGTACTTC
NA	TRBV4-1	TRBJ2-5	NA	CASSLGVGSETQYF	TGCGCCAGCAGTCTAGGGGTGGGGTCAGAGACCCAGTACTTC
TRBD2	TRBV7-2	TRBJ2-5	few	CASSLVVSGGFEETQYF	TGTGCCAGCAGCTTAGTGGTCAGCGGGGGGTTCGAGGAGACCCAGTACTTC
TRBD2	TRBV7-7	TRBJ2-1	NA	CASSPLGAGRNEQFF	TGTGCTAGCAGCCCGTTGGGAGCGGGACGCAATGAGCAGTTCTTC
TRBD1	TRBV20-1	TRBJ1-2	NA	CSAGQGNGYTF	TGCAGTGCTGGACAGGGAAATGGCTACACCTTC
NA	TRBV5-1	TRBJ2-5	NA	CASRLQGSQETQYF	TGCGCCAGCAGACTACAGGGTTCTCAAGAGACCCAGTACTTC
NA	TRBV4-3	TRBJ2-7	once	CASSQDSGSSYEQYF	TGCGCCAGCAGCCAAGATTCCGGGAGCTCCTACGAGCAGTACTTC
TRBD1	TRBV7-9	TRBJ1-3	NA	CASSPGQGGSGNTIYF	TGTGCCAGCAGCCCCGGACAGGGCGGGTCTGGAAACACCATATATTTT